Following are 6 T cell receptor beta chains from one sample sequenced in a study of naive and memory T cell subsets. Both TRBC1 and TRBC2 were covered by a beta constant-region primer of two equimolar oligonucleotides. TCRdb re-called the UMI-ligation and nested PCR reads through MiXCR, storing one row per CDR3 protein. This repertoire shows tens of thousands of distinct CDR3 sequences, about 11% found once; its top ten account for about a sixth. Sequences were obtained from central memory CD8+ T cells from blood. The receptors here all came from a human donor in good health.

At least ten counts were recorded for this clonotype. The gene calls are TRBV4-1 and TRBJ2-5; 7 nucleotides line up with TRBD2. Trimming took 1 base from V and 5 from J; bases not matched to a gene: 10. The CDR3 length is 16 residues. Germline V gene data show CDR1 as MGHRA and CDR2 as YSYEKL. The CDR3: CASSQVSGLEGETQYF. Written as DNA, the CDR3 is TGCGCCAGCAGCCAAGTGTCCGGACTAGAGGGGGAGACCCAGTACTTC.

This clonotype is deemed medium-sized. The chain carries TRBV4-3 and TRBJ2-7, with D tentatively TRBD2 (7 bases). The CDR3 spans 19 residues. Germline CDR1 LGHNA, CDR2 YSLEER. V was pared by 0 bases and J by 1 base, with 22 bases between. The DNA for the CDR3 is TGCGCCAGCAGCCAAGATATCAGGACAGAGCGGGGCTTTTCCTACGAGCAGTACTTC. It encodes CASSQDIRTERGFSYEQYF.

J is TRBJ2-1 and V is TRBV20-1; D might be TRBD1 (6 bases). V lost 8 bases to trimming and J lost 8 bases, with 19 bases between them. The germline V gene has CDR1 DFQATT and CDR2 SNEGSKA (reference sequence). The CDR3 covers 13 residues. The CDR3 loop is CSNAGVVQDEQFF. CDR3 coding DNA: TGCAGTAACGCAGGGGTTGTACAGGATGAGCAGTTCTTC.

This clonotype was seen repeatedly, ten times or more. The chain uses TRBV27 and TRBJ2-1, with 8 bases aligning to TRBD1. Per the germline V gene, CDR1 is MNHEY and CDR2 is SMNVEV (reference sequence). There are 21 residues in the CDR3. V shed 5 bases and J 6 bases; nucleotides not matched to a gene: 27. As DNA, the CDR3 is TGTGCCAGCAGTCGGCGCGCGGGACAGGAGACGCTCATGCGTTCTGTCAATGAGCAGTTCTTC. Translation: CASSRRAGQETLMRSVNEQFF.

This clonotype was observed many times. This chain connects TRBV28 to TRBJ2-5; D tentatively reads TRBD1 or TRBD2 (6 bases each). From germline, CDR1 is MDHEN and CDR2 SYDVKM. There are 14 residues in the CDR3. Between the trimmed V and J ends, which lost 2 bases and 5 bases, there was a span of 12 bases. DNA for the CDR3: TGTGCCAGCAGTTTAGATCGGGGGCTGGAGACCCAGTACTTC. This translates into CASSLDRGLETQYF.

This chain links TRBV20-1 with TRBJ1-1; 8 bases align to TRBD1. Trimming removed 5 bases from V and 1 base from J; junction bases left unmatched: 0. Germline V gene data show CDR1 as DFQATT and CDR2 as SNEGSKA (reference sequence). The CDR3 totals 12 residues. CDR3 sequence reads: CSAGQGNTEAFF. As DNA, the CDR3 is TGCAGTGCTGGACAGGGGAACACTGAAGCTTTCTTT.